This record looks at one T cell receptor beta chain sequence and its context. Its antigen remains unknown. The table came from immunoSEQ multiplex PCR; TCRdb's copy has only in-frame clones and leaves some out. The sample holds about 4,200 clones, around 17% seen once. These data belong to a study of T cell clonotyping in hematopoietic cell transplantation. Study-wide results and caveats: Graft donor and pretransplant recipient Inverse Simpson Index values predicted broader posttransplant TCR diversity.

The J segment lost 4 bases and the V segment lost 0 bases, leaving 4 bases of the junction unmatched. Germline CDR1 SGDLS, CDR2 YYNGEE. This CDR3 contains 16 residues. The J gene is TRBJ2-5, the V gene TRBV9; 12 bases agree with TRBD2. This TCR derives from a male patient aged 45-60 years who had an allogeneic stem cell transplant from a related donor, so the T cells may come from the graft donor. Some clones in this sample may be carry-over from other donors' samples. Specimen: peripheral blood mononuclear cells, collected 30 days after allogeneic stem cell transplant. The CDR3 DNA sequence: TGTGCCAGCAGCGTAGCTAGCGGGGGGGCCCGAGAGACCCAGTACTTC. Protein sequence: CASSVASGGARETQYF.